Each of the 16 T cell receptor beta chains below was sequenced from the same sample in a study of blood T cells in healthy people across ages. A second 7 to 11 cycle PCR used barcoded and J-beta primers. Each CDR3 protein is one row after TCRdb ran MiXCR on the 5' RACE reads. The sample includes 1.5 million to 2 million distinct CDR3 sequences, roughly 28% of them seen just once. Input material: blood. The receptor set was obtained from a woman in her twenties or thirties in good health.

This clonotype was found a few times. The J gene is TRBJ2-2, the V gene TRBV6-1, with TRBD1 matching 7 bases. J was trimmed by 5 bases and V by 3 bases; bases with no gene match: 3. Germline V gene sequence: CDR1 MNHNS, CDR2 SASEGT. The CDR3 length is 14 residues. The CDR3 spells CASSDTGETGELFF. The CDR3 nucleotides are TGTGCCAGCAGTGACACAGGGGAAACCGGGGAGCTGTTTTTT.

This clonotype was detected ten times or more. The rearrangement joins TRBV12-3 or TRBV12-4 to TRBJ1-2; 7 bases fit TRBD1. The V gene end was trimmed by 6 bases and the J gene end by 2 bases; junction bases not matched to a gene: 3. CDR3 length: 13 residues. CDR3 sequence: CASRTDRNYGYTF. The DNA for the CDR3 is TGTGCCAGCAGAACGGACAGGAACTATGGCTACACCTTC.

This chain links TRBV10-3 with TRBJ2-1; perhaps TRBD1 as D (6 bases). Trimming took off 5 bases at V and 10 bases at J, with 18 bases between the two ends. CDR1 ENHRY and CDR2 SYGVKD come from the germline V gene. This CDR3 comprises 14 residues. The CDR3 reads CAISPSEQGDEQFF. CDR3 coding DNA: TGTGCCATCAGTCCCTCGGAACAGGGAGACGAGCAGTTCTTC.

The chain employs TRBV13 and TRBJ2-1; maybe TRBD2 (6 bases). The CDR3 is made up of 15 amino acids. The V gene lost 5 bases and the J gene lost 6 bases, with 17 bases spanning the gap. CDR1 PRHDT and CDR2 FYEKMQ come from the germline V gene (reference sequence). CDR3 sequence reads: CASSPGGGSGNEQFF. The CDR3 nucleotides are TGTGCCAGCAGCCCAGGCGGAGGGTCTGGCAATGAGCAGTTCTTC.

This clonotype was seen repeatedly, ten times or more. The J gene is TRBJ2-7, the V gene TRBV12-3 or TRBV12-4; TRBD1 or TRBD2 may be the D gene (6 bases each). V was clipped by 6 bases and J by 5 bases, with 14 bases between them. This CDR3 is 13 amino acids long. DNA of the CDR3: TGTGCCAGCAGCAAGGGGCGGGACAACGAGCAGTACTTC. This encodes CASSKGRDNEQYF.

This clonotype showed up just a few times. The V and J genes are TRBV6-2 or TRBV6-3 and TRBJ2-5; 8 positions agree with TRBD2. Germline CDR1 reads MNHEY; CDR2 reads SVGEGT. The CDR3 is 16 amino acids. The J segment lost 4 bases and the V segment lost 5 bases, leaving 12 bases of the junction unmatched. The CDR3 DNA is TGTGCCAGCAGTCCCCATTCCAGCGGGGGCGGAGAGACCCAGTACTTC. Encoded protein: CASSPHSSGGGETQYF.

CDR3 coding DNA: TGTGCCAGCAGTCCCCCCCAGGGTGAGGGGTATGGCTACACCTTC. Encoded protein: CASSPPQGEGYGYTF. V usage is TRBV28 and J usage is TRBJ1-2; possibly TRBD1 for D (5 bases). The V and J ends lost 5 bases and 5 bases respectively, with 18 bases between them. The CDR3 sequence is 15 residues long. CDR1 is MDHEN and CDR2 is SYDVKM in the germline V gene.

This clonotype was seen a handful of times. V usage is TRBV6-5 and J usage is TRBJ2-2; TRBD2 is a possible D gene (6 bases). Trimming took 6 bases from V and 5 from J, leaving 19 bases between them. Germline CDR1 and CDR2: MNHEY and SVGAGI. The CDR3 totals 16 residues. This CDR3 is CASSRRPGGNTGELFF. The CDR3 DNA reads as TGTGCCAGCAGCCGCCGGCCCGGGGGTAATACCGGGGAGCTGTTTTTT.

The J gene is TRBJ1-1, the V gene TRBV6-5; D unclear. V lost 0 bases and J lost 6, with 11 bases in between. The CDR3 is 14 amino acids. Germline CDR1 is MNHEY and CDR2 is SVGAGI. The CDR3 loop reads CASSYSRFAAEAFF. Here the CDR3 DNA reads TGTGCCAGCAGTTACTCGAGGTTCGCTGCTGAAGCTTTCTTT.

This clonotype appeared a single time. Germline and junction disagree at one end, which may indicate a read error. V and J are TRBV6-5 and TRBJ1-2; the match to TRBD1 covers 11 bases. CDR1 is MNHEY and CDR2 is SVGAGI in the germline V gene. The CDR3 totals 15 residues. CDR3 bases: TGTACCAGCAGCCTGTGGGACAGGGGGGGCTATGGCTACACCTTC. This translates into CTSSLWDRGGYGYTF.

The V and J genes are TRBV3-1 and TRBJ2-3; no definite D call. V lost 0 bases and J 0 bases, leaving 10 bases between the germline ends. This CDR3 has 16 amino acids. Germline loops: CDR1 LGHDT, CDR2 YNNKEL (reference sequence). The CDR3 spells CASSQDYPSSTDTQYF. CDR3 bases: TGTGCCAGCAGCCAAGATTACCCTAGTAGCACAGATACGCAGTATTTT.

V gene TRBV10-2 combines with J gene TRBJ2-7, with D maybe TRBD2 (5 bases). Looked up from germline, CDR1 is WSHSY and CDR2 is SAAADI. V gave up 3 bases and J gave up 4 bases, with 10 bases separating them. The CDR3 length is 13 residues. CDR3 loop: CASSDGMLYEQYF. In DNA, the CDR3 is TGCGCCAGCAGTGACGGGATGCTTTACGAGCAGTACTTC.

This clonotype has a handful of counts. The V and J genes are TRBV3-1 and TRBJ2-1, with TRBD1 identical over 9 bases. Unmatched junction bases numbered 7, after V lost 8 bases and J lost 5 bases. The V gene's germline CDR1 is LGHDT and CDR2 YNNKEL (reference sequence). The CDR3 runs to 14 residues. CDR3: CASQRQGGNNEQFF. CDR3 DNA sequence: TGTGCCAGCCAAAGACAGGGGGGGAACAATGAGCAGTTCTTC.

This sequence joins TRBV4-2 and TRBJ2-1, with D perhaps given as TRBD1 or TRBD2 (5 bases each). The V end lost 0 bases, the J end lost 5 bases, and 8 bases lay between the germline ends. CDR3 length: 14 residues. From germline, CDR1 is LGHNA and CDR2 YNFKEQ. CDR3 sequence (DNA): TGTGCCAGCAGCCAAGAGGTGGGGGACAATGAGCAGTTCTTC. It is translated as CASSQEVGDNEQFF.

This clonotype showed up just a few times. The J gene is TRBJ1-2, the V gene TRBV20-1; D call uncertain. The CDR3 spans 14 residues. The V gene lost 0 bases and the J gene lost 4 bases, with 12 bases spanning the gap. The germline gives CDR1 DFQATT, CDR2 SNEGSKA (reference sequence). CDR3 nucleotides: TGCAGTGCTAGAGATATCGTGCAACTCTATGGCTACACCTTC. Its protein product is CSARDIVQLYGYTF.

The sample holds many counts of this clonotype. The V call is TRBV4-1, the J call TRBJ2-7, with a weak D call TRBD2 (6 bases). Germline loops: CDR1 MGHRA, CDR2 YSYEKL. This CDR3 region has 17 residues. The V and J ends lost 1 base and 2 bases respectively, with 18 bases between them. The chain's CDR3 is CASSQVALWDSAYEQYF. In nucleotides, the CDR3 is TGCGCCAGCAGCCAAGTGGCGTTATGGGACTCAGCCTACGAGCAGTACTTC.